Following are 20 T cell receptor beta chains from one sample sequenced in a study of cytomegalovirus exposure and HLA in healthy donors. This PCR relied on a set of 60 Vbeta primers and 13 Jbeta primers. Profiled with immunoSEQ multiplex PCR; TCRdb holds only in-frame clones, not every one. Of about 170,000 clones listed, roughly four fifths were seen once; the top ten hold roughly 1.9%. The specimen was PBMCs. The receptors stem from a woman aged 25 to 39 in good health and CMV-seropositive.

The chain carries TRBV9 and TRBJ2-3; 8 nucleotides line up with TRBD1. V was clipped by 4 bases and J by 6 bases; unmatched bases: 10. The CDR3 runs to 15 residues. Germline lookup yields CDR1 SGDLS and CDR2 YYNGEE. CDR3 in amino acids: CASSPGDRPPDTQYF. CDR3 sequence (DNA): TGTGCCAGCAGCCCGGGGGACAGGCCTCCCGATACGCAGTATTTT. Supplemented by reference TRBV9 and TRBJ2-3, the full variable domain reads DSGVTQTPKHLITATGQRVTLRCSPRSGDLSVYWYQQSLDQGLQFLIQYYNGEERAKGNILERFSAQQFPDLHSELNLSSLELGDSALYFCASSPGDRPPDTQYFGPGTRLTVL.

This clone showed up just once. The chain employs TRBV9 and TRBJ2-1; the D is unclear. V dropped 4 bases and J dropped 5 bases, with 10 bases sitting between them. The CDR3 spans 13 residues. CDR1 and CDR2 from the germline V gene are SGDLS and YYNGEE. CDR3 nucleotide sequence: TGTGCCAGCAGCACTGACTTAAACAATGAGCAGTTCTTC. It specifies CASSTDLNNEQFF.

This clone has a handful of counts. The CDR3 reads CASSYSQGVSLSPLHF. DNA for the CDR3: TGTGCCAGCAGTTACTCGCAGGGGGTCTCACTTTCACCCCTCCACTTT. J is TRBJ1-6 and V is TRBV6-5; 7 positions match TRBD1. The J segment lost 9 bases and the V segment lost 0 bases, leaving 8 bases of the junction unmatched. Germline values: CDR1 MNHEY, CDR2 SVGAGI. The CDR3 sequence is 16 residues long.

This clone was counted only a few times. The chain is built from TRBV15 and TRBJ1-2, with 10 positions matching TRBD1. Per the germline V gene, CDR1 is LNHNV and CDR2 is YYDKDF (reference sequence). The CDR3 spans 16 residues. V lost 1 base, J lost 7 bases, and 9 bases stayed unmatched. The CDR3 bases are TGTGCCACCAGCAGAGGGGGACAGGGGCGACCTGGTGGCTACACCTTC. As protein: CATSRGGQGRPGGYTF.

On this clone itself: Other nucleotide sequences from this sample produce the same CDR3. V and J are TRBV6-5 and TRBJ2-7, with 7 bases identical to TRBD1. J gave up 4 bases and V 6 bases, and 15 bases lay outside the gene matches. Looked up from germline, CDR1 is MNHEY and CDR2 is SVGAGI. CDR3 length: 16 amino acids. In DNA, the CDR3 is TGTGCCAGCAGCTACCGATGGACAGGAGCGGTATACGAGCAGTACTTC. Translating it yields CASSYRWTGAVYEQYF.

CDR3 loop: CASSLQQAQNYGYTF. The CDR3 nucleotides are TGTGCCAGCAGCTTGCAGCAGGCACAGAACTATGGCTACACCTTC. V and J are TRBV5-5 and TRBJ1-2, with D hard to call. Trimming took 1 base from V and 2 from J, leaving 12 bases between them. The CDR3 consists of 15 residues. The V gene's germline CDR1 is SGHKS and CDR2 YYEKEE (reference sequence).

The chain recombines TRBV30 with TRBJ1-3; D perhaps matches TRBD1 (6 bases). CDR3 length: 14 amino acids. V gave up 5 bases and J gave up 0 bases, with 11 bases separating them. Per the germline V gene, CDR1 is GTSNPN and CDR2 is SVGIG (reference sequence). The CDR3 coding sequence is TGTGCCTGGGGGACATCGAACTCTGGAAACACCATATATTTT. Protein product: CAWGTSNSGNTIYF. The full variable domain, its missing parts supplied by reference TRBV30 and TRBJ1-3, is SQTIHQWPATLVQPVGSPLSLECTVEGTSNPNLYWYRQAAGRGLQLLFYSVGIGQISSEVPQNLSASRPQDRQFILSSKKLLLSDSGFYLCAWGTSNSGNTIYFGEGSWLTVV.

This chain joins TRBV6-5 and TRBJ1-2; 7 bases line up with TRBD1. CDR3 size: 14 residues. V was clipped by 5 bases and J by 4 bases; unmatched bases: 7. Germline V CDR1 and CDR2: MNHEY, SVGAGI. Written as DNA, the CDR3 is TGTGCCAGCAGTCGCCGGGACAGCGGCTATGGCTACACCTTC. It yields the protein CASSRRDSGYGYTF.

The chain recombines TRBV6-1 with TRBJ1-1, with 7 bases fitting TRBD1. The V gene's germline CDR1 is MNHNS and CDR2 SASEGT. The CDR3 is 14 amino acids. J gave up 1 base and V 2 bases, and 1 base lay outside the gene matches. Here the CDR3 reads CASSERQGNTEAFF. The CDR3 DNA reads TGTGCCAGCAGTGAACGACAGGGGAACACTGAAGCTTTCTTT.

This clone has more than one count but fewer than ten. The chain combines TRBV9 with TRBJ1-1; D gene ambiguous. The CDR3 has 13 residues. Germline V gives CDR1 SGDLS, CDR2 YYNGEE. Trimming shortened V by 1 base and J by 1 base, and 5 bases separated the two germline ends. The CDR3 DNA reads TGTGCCAGCAGCGTATTACAGAACACTGAAGCTTTCTTT. Translation gives CASSVLQNTEAFF.

The chain has TRBV5-1 and TRBJ2-5; 11 nucleotides line up with TRBD2. CDR3 length equals 16 residues. CDR1 and CDR2 (germline): SGHRS, YFSETQ. J gave up 2 bases and V 0 bases, and 3 bases lay outside the gene matches. CDR3 in amino acids: CASSLVSSGGQETQYF. CDR3 DNA sequence: TGCGCCAGCAGCTTGGTATCTAGCGGGGGGCAAGAGACCCAGTACTTC.

V is TRBV4-3 and J is TRBJ2-3, with TRBD2 matching over 7 bases. From germline, CDR1 is LGHNA and CDR2 YSLEER. Unmatched junction bases numbered 14, after V lost 1 base and J lost 4 bases. There are 18 residues in the CDR3. The CDR3 reads CASSQVGGWGGRADTQYF. The CDR3, as DNA: TGCGCCAGCAGCCAAGTCGGGGGGTGGGGGGGTCGGGCAGATACGCAGTATTTT.

The chain couples TRBV6-1 to TRBJ2-7; 7 bases fit TRBD1. With 5 bases clipped from V and 1 base from J, the junction kept 2 bases outside the gene matches. The CDR3 is 13 residues long. Looked up from germline, CDR1 is MNHNS and CDR2 is SASEGT. Here the CDR3 DNA reads TGTGCCAGCAGTCGGACAGGATCCTACGAGCAGTACTTC. Translating gives CASSRTGSYEQYF.

This clone was detected only once. V is TRBV13 and J is TRBJ2-3; a possible D gene is TRBD1 (6 bases). The CDR3 spans 16 residues. The germline CDR1 and CDR2 sequences are PRHDT and FYEKMQ (reference sequence). Deletions cut 3 bases from V and 0 bases from J, with 13 bases between. Here the CDR3 reads CASSFTRGQSTDTQYF. The CDR3 bases are TGTGCCAGCAGCTTTACCAGGGGACAAAGCACAGATACGCAGTATTTT.

The chain is built from TRBV15 and TRBJ2-1, with 14 bases matching TRBD2. Germline trimming cut 1 base from V and 10 bases from J; bases unmatched to any gene: 6. Germline V gene sequence: CDR1 LNHNV, CDR2 YYDKDF (reference sequence). This CDR3 spans 16 amino acids. The CDR3 protein is CATSRGWGTSGREQFF. The CDR3 DNA is TGTGCCACCAGCAGAGGCTGGGGGACTAGCGGGAGAGAGCAGTTCTTC.

The CDR3 DNA reads TGCGCCAGCAGCTTCTTAGCGGGATCCAACACTGAAGCTTTCTTT. Amino acid sequence: CASSFLAGSNTEAFF. V and J are TRBV5-1 and TRBJ1-1; D unresolved. CDR3 length: 15 residues. Germline lookup yields CDR1 SGHRS and CDR2 YFSETQ. Trimming took 2 bases from V and 2 from J, leaving 13 bases between them.

This clone was counted a few times. The chain joins TRBV5-4 to TRBJ1-1; 7 nucleotides line up with TRBD1. CDR1 is SGHNT and CDR2 is YYREEE in the germline V gene (reference sequence). Unmatched junction bases numbered 9, after V lost 2 bases and J lost 5 bases. The CDR3 spans 15 residues. As DNA, the CDR3 is TGTGCCAGCAGCTTCGTACCGACAGGGCAAACTGAAGCTTTCTTT. It specifies CASSFVPTGQTEAFF.

This clone was observed at least ten times. The V gene is TRBV7-7, the J gene TRBJ2-2; D ambiguous. This CDR3 spans 13 amino acids. The V and J ends lost 5 bases and 3 bases respectively, with 7 bases between them. Germline lookup yields CDR1 SSHAT and CDR2 FNYEAQ (reference sequence). CDR3 nucleotides: TGTGCCAGCAGCCAAAAGCACACCGGGGAGCTGTTTTTT. Protein product: CASSQKHTGELFF. Using reference TRBV7-7 and TRBJ2-2 for the parts outside the CDR3, the full variable domain is GAGVSQSPRYKVTKRGQDVTLRCDPISSHATLYWYQQALGQGPEFLTYFNYEAQPDKSGLPSDRFSAERPEGSISTLTIQRTEQRDSAMYRCASSQKHTGELFFGEGSRLTVL.

This clone has a single count. CDR3 region: CASSFETGWVNYEQYF. The DNA for the CDR3 is TGCGCCAGCAGCTTTGAGACAGGGTGGGTAAACTACGAGCAGTACTTC. The V call is TRBV5-1, the J call TRBJ2-7, with 7 bases aligning to TRBD1. With V trimmed by 2 bases and J by 3 bases, 11 bases remained unmatched. The germline CDR1 and CDR2 sequences are SGHRS and YFSETQ. CDR3 length equals 16 residues.

A remark on this clone: Other DNA sequences in the sample encode the same CDR3. The CDR3 loop reads CASSYSRNTEAFF. In DNA, the CDR3 is TGTGCCAGCAGTTACTCCAGGAACACTGAAGCTTTCTTT. The chain combines TRBV6-5 with TRBJ1-1; D gene unclear. Germline lookup yields CDR1 MNHEY and CDR2 SVGAGI. The V end was cut by 0 bases, the J end by 1 base, with 3 bases between. CDR3 length: 13 residues.